The rows below give T cell receptor beta chains drawn from one sample of a study of response to subunit inactivated influenza vaccine. TCRdb re-called the RT-PCR reads through MiXCR, storing one row per CDR3 protein. The data show around 180,000 distinct CDR3 sequences, roughly 8.7% seen once. The input for sequencing was non-naive T cells sorted from PBMCs, taken on the day of vaccination. These receptors were obtained from a man aged 45-65 years who received an inactivated influenza vaccine. CDR3s include the opening cysteine and the closing phenylalanine or tryptophan. D genes are given only for firm matches. The size of a clone is reported for some rows only, either as once, few or many, or as a class for expanded clones.

- - TRBJ2-5 TRBV7-9 CASSHAGTEETQYF TGTGCCAGCAGCCACGCCGGGACGGAAGAGACCCAGTACTTC
few - TRBJ2-7 TRBV6-5 CASSSGPGEYYEQYF TGTGCCAGCAGTTCAGGACCTGGGGAATACTACGAGCAGTACTTC
many - TRBJ2-5 TRBV7-2 CASSLDRETQYF TGTGCCAGCAGCTTAGACCGGGAGACCCAGTACTTC
few - TRBJ2-5 TRBV6-1 CASSEGVARTQYF TGTGCCAGCAGTGAAGGGGTTGCAAGGACCCAGTACTTC
few TRBD2 TRBJ2-3 TRBV11-2 CASSSQGRGASSTDTQYF TGTGCCAGCAGCTCCCAAGGGCGGGGGGCATCTAGCACAGATACGCAGTATTTT
many TRBD1 TRBJ2-2 TRBV3-1 CASRKTGFAGELFF TGTGCCAGCAGAAAGACAGGGTTCGCCGGGGAGCTGTTTTTT
- - TRBJ2-1 TRBV10-3 CAISEIGGNRVYNEQFF TGTGCCATCAGTGAGATTGGAGGGAATAGGGTGTACAATGAGCAGTTCTTC
- - TRBJ2-5 TRBV20-1 CSAGDYRDPRETQYF TGCAGTGCTGGAGACTACAGGGACCCGAGGGAGACCCAGTACTTC
few - TRBJ2-2 TRBV11-3 CASSPRPDPNTGELFF TGTGCCAGCAGCCCCCGACCGGACCCAAACACCGGGGAGCTGTTTTTT
few - TRBJ2-5 TRBV28 CASSFQGGGPKEETQYF TGTGCCAGCAGTTTTCAGGGAGGCGGACCAAAGGAAGAGACCCAGTACTTC
- TRBD1 TRBJ1-4 TRBV30 CAWSLTGGREKLFF TGTGCCTGGAGCCTGACAGGGGGACGGGAAAAACTGTTTTTT
few - TRBJ1-1 TRBV4-1 CASSQDLGRLNTEAFF TGCGCCAGCAGCCAAGATCTCGGCAGACTGAACACTGAAGCTTTCTTT
many - TRBJ2-3 TRBV5-5 CASSLGLRTDTQYF TGTGCCAGCAGCTTGGGGCTACGCACAGATACGCAGTATTTT
medium-sized - TRBJ2-1 TRBV20-1 CSAREEGTTTYNEQFF TGCAGTGCTAGAGAAGAGGGGACGACGACCTACAATGAGCAGTTCTTC
- - TRBJ2-1 TRBV29-1 CSRRGAEQFF TGCAGCAGGAGGGGCGCGGAGCAGTTCTTC
- TRBD1 TRBJ1-1 TRBV27 CASRLTGVNTEAFF TGTGCCAGCAGACTTACAGGGGTGAACACTGAAGCTTTCTTT
- - TRBJ1-1 TRBV7-3 CASSLRRGGEAFF TGTGCCAGCAGCTTAAGGAGAGGGGGTGAAGCTTTCTTT
- TRBD2 TRBJ2-4 TRBV4-2 CASSGGLAGVGLAKNIQYF TGTGCCAGCAGCGGCGGACTAGCGGGAGTGGGACTAGCCAAAAACATTCAGTACTTC
many - TRBJ2-1 TRBV12-3/TRBV12-4 CASTLTSSSYNEQFF TGTGCCAGCACTCTTACTAGCAGCTCCTACAATGAGCAGTTCTTC
- TRBD1 TRBJ1-6 TRBV7-6 CASSSGTGFSPLHF TGTGCCAGCAGCTCCGGGACAGGGTTTTCACCCCTCCACTTT
few TRBD2 TRBJ2-3 TRBV7-2 CASASSGGGDTQYF TGTGCCAGCGCCTCCAGCGGGGGGGGGGATACGCAGTATTTT
- - TRBJ2-7 TRBV20-1 CSARDIGGQYF TGCAGTGCTAGAGATATAGGGGGTCAGTACTTC
many - TRBJ1-1 TRBV20-1 CSAWRSLEAFF TGCAGTGCATGGCGTTCGCTTGAAGCTTTCTTT
- TRBD1 TRBJ1-5 TRBV12-3/TRBV12-4 CASSVQGARNQPQHF TGTGCCAGCAGCGTACAGGGGGCCCGCAATCAGCCCCAGCATTTT
- - TRBJ1-5 TRBV20-1 CSASHGRVDQPQHF TGCAGTGCTAGTCATGGCAGGGTGGATCAGCCCCAGCATTTT
- - TRBJ2-2 TRBV6-5 CASSSLGSLNTGELFF TGTGCCAGCAGTTCCCTAGGAAGTCTGAACACCGGGGAGCTGTTTTTT
- - TRBJ2-5 TRBV30 CAWSHHQGETQYF TGTGCCTGGAGTCACCACCAAGGCGAGACCCAGTACTTC
few TRBD1 TRBJ1-2 TRBV27 CASSSADRRHYTF TGTGCCAGCAGTTCGGCGGACAGGCGTCACTACACCTTC
few TRBD2 TRBJ2-3 TRBV28 CASASGGSANTQYF TGTGCCAGCGCTAGCGGGGGATCCGCGAATACGCAGTATTTT
few TRBD1 TRBJ2-4 TRBV20-1 CSALGQGKNIQYF TGCAGTGCTCTGGGACAGGGAAAAAACATTCAGTACTTC
many - TRBJ2-7 TRBV20-1 CSASQDYSTYEQYF TGCAGTGCTAGCCAGGACTACTCAACCTACGAGCAGTACTTC
few - TRBJ1-5 TRBV7-2 CASSSRSWTENQPQHF TGTGCCAGCAGCTCTAGGAGTTGGACCGAGAATCAGCCCCAGCATTTT
few - TRBJ1-2 TRBV5-4 CASSKGDGSRYGYTF TGTGCCAGCAGCAAGGGGGACGGATCTAGATATGGCTACACCTTC
- - TRBJ2-2 TRBV18 CASSPRFAGGELFF TGTGCCAGCTCACCACGGTTTGCAGGCGGGGAGCTGTTTTTT
few TRBD1 TRBJ2-6 TRBV11-1 CASSPGQGASSGANVLTF TGTGCCAGCAGCCCTGGACAGGGGGCAAGCTCTGGGGCCAACGTCCTGACTTTC
many TRBD1 TRBJ1-2 TRBV5-1 CASSLAGTGGTANYGYTF TGCGCCAGCAGCTTGGCCGGGACAGGGGGCACGGCTAACTATGGCTACACCTTC
- - TRBJ2-3 TRBV6-5 CASSYSLTRGLTDTQYF TGTGCCAGCAGTTATTCCCTTACAAGGGGGTTGACAGATACGCAGTATTTT
few - TRBJ2-5 TRBV5-5 CASSLDTGRETQYF TGTGCCAGCAGCTTGGATACAGGACGGGAGACCCAGTACTTC
- TRBD1 TRBJ2-7 TRBV29-1 CSVSNNRGAEQYF TGCAGCGTTTCGAATAACAGGGGTGCCGAGCAGTACTTC
few - TRBJ2-7 TRBV20-1 CSAQHRNYEQYF TGCAGTGCTCAACACCGAAACTACGAGCAGTACTTC
- - TRBJ2-7 TRBV20-1 CSANPRTGVIYEQYF TGCAGTGCCAACCCGCGGACGGGGGTGATATACGAGCAGTACTTC
- TRBD2 TRBJ2-7 TRBV5-6 CASLGRMREKYEQYF TGTGCCAGCCTGGGTAGGATGCGGGAGAAATACGAGCAGTACTTC
many TRBD2 TRBJ2-7 TRBV15 CATSKAGPLSYEQYF TGTGCCACCAGCAAAGCGGGACCCCTCTCCTACGAGCAGTACTTC
few - TRBJ1-1 TRBV7-8 CASSEGRQVRTEAFF TGTGCCAGCAGCGAGGGGAGACAGGTACGGACTGAAGCTTTCTTT
many TRBD2 TRBJ2-1 TRBV28 CASSPIAGGSYNEQFF TGTGCCAGCAGTCCGATAGCGGGAGGCTCCTACAATGAGCAGTTCTTC
few TRBD2 TRBJ2-7 TRBV6-2/TRBV6-3 CASLLAGRNYEQYF TGTGCCAGCTTACTAGCGGGGAGAAACTACGAGCAGTACTTC
- - TRBJ1-1 TRBV19 CASSLQHRSNTEAFF TGTGCCAGTAGTTTGCAGCACCGCTCGAACACTGAAGCTTTCTTT
- - TRBJ1-1 TRBV7-9 CASSPGYTEAFF TGTGCCAGCAGCCCTGGCTACACTGAAGCTTTCTTT
- TRBD1 TRBJ2-1 TRBV20-1 CSPGVQGSYNEQFF TGCAGTCCAGGGGTACAGGGGTCCTACAATGAGCAGTTCTTC
many - TRBJ2-1 TRBV6-2/TRBV6-3 CASSPGLSYNEQFF TGTGCCAGCAGTCCGGGACTCTCCTACAATGAGCAGTTCTTC
- TRBD1 TRBJ2-3 TRBV12-3/TRBV12-4 CASSGLQGRGPQYF TGTGCCAGCAGTGGTTTGCAGGGAAGGGGGCCGCAGTATTTT
few - TRBJ2-7 TRBV7-9 CASSFEARTSYEQYF TGTGCCAGCAGCTTCGAAGCCAGGACAAGCTACGAGCAGTACTTC
- - TRBJ2-7 TRBV15 CATSRDKAESYEQYF TGTGCCACCAGCAGAGATAAGGCCGAAAGCTACGAGCAGTACTTC
- - TRBJ2-2 TRBV19 CASKPRRANTGELFF TGTGCCAGTAAACCCAGGAGAGCGAACACCGGGGAGCTGTTTTTT
many - TRBJ1-1 TRBV4-2 CASSQDGTANTEAFF TGTGCCAGCAGCCAAGATGGGACGGCGAACACTGAAGCTTTCTTT
few - TRBJ1-1 TRBV5-1 CASSPDRQREAFF TGCGCCAGCAGCCCAGACCGACAGCGTGAAGCTTTCTTT